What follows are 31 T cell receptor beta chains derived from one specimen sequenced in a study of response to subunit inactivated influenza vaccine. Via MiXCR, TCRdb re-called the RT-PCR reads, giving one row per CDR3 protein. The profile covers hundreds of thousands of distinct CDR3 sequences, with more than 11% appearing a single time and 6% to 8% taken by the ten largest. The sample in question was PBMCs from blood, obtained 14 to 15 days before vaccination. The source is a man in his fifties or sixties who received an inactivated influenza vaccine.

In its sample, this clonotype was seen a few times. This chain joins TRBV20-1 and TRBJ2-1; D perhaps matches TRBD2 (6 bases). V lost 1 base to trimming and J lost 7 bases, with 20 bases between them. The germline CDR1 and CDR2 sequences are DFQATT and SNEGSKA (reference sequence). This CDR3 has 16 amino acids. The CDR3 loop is CSARAVEEGLANEQFF. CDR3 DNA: TGCAGTGCTAGAGCGGTGGAGGAGGGCCTCGCGAATGAGCAGTTCTTC.

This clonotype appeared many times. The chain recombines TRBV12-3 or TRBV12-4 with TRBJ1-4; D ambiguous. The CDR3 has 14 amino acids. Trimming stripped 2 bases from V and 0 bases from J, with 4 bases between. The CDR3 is CASSLTTTNEKLFF. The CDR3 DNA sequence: TGTGCCAGCAGTTTAACAACAACTAATGAAAAACTGTTTTTT.

CDR3: CSARGGTSLNEQYF. As DNA, the CDR3 is TGCAGTGCTAGAGGCGGGACTAGCCTCAACGAGCAGTACTTC. The V call is TRBV20-1, the J call TRBJ2-7; 9 positions agree with TRBD2. This CDR3 is 14 amino acids long. Germline V gene sequence: CDR1 DFQATT, CDR2 SNEGSKA (reference sequence). Trimming took 1 base from V and 5 from J; bases not matched to a gene: 6.

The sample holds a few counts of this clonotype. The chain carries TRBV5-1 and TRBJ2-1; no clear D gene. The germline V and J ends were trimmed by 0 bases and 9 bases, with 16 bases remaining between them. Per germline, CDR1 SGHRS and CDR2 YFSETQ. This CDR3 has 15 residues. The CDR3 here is CASSLAAAKASEQFF. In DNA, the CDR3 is TGCGCCAGCAGCTTGGCGGCAGCGAAAGCGAGTGAGCAGTTCTTC.

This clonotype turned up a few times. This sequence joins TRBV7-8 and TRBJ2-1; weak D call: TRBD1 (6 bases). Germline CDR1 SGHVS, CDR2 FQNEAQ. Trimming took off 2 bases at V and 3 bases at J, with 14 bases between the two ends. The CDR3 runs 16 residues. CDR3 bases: TGTGCCAGCAGCTTACCCCAGGGGATCGGCTACAATGAGCAGTTCTTC. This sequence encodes CASSLPQGIGYNEQFF.

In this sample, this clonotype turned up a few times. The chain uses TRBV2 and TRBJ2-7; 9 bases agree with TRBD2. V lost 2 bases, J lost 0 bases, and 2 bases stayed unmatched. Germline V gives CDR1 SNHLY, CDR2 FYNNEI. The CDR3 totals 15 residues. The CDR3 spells CASSEHSGSSYEQYF. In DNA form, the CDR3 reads TGTGCCAGCAGTGAACATAGCGGGAGCTCCTACGAGCAGTACTTC.

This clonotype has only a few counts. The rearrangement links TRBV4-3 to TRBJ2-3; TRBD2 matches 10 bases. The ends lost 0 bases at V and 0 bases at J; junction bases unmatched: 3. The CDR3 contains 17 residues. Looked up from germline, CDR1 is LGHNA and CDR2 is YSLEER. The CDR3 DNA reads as TGCGCCAGCAGCCAAGATCCTAGCGGGGGCAGCACAGATACGCAGTATTTT. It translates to CASSQDPSGGSTDTQYF.

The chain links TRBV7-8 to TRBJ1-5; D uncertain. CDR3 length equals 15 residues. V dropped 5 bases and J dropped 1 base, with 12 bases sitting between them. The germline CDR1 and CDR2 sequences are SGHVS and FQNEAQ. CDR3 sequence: CASSRGRVSNQPQHF. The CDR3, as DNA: TGTGCCAGCAGCCGCGGAAGGGTGAGCAATCAGCCCCAGCATTTT.

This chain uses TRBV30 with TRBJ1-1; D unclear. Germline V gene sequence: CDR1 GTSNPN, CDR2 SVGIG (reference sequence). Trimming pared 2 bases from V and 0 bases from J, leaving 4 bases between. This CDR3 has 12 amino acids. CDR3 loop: CAWSWVNTEAFF. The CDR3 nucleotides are TGTGCCTGGAGTTGGGTGAACACTGAAGCTTTCTTT. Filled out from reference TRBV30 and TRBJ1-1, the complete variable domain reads SQTIHQWPATLVQPVGSPLSLECTVEGTSNPNLYWYRQAAGRGLQLLFYSVGIGQISSEVPQNLSASRPQDRQFILSSKKLLLSDSGFYLCAWSWVNTEAFFGQGTRLTVV.

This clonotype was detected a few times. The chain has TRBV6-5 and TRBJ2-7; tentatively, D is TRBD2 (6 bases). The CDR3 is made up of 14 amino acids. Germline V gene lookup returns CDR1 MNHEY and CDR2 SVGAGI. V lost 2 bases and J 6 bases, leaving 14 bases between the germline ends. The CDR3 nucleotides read TGTGCCAGCAGTTACAATCGGGAGATAGGCGAGCAGTACTTC. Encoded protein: CASSYNREIGEQYF.

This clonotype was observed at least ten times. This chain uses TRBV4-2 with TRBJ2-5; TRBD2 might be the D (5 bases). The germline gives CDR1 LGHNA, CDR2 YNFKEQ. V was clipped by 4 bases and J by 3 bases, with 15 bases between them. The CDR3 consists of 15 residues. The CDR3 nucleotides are TGTGCCAGCAGCCCTAACCCGGGAAGAGAAGAGACCCAGTACTTC. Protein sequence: CASSPNPGREETQYF.

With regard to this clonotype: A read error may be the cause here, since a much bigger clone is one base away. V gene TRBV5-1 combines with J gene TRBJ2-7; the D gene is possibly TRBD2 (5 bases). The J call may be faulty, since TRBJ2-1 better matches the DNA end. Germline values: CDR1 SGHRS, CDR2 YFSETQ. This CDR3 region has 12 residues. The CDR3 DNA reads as TGCGCCAGCAGCAAAACTAGTAACGAGCAGTTCTTC. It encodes CASSKTSNEQFF.

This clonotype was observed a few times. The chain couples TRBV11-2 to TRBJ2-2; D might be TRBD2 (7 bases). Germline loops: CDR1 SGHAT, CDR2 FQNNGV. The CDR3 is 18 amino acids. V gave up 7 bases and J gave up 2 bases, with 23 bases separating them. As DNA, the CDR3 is TGTGCCAGCACCCTAGGGGGGGGCCAGCAGGGTAACACCGGGGAGCTGTTTTTT. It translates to CASTLGGGQQGNTGELFF.

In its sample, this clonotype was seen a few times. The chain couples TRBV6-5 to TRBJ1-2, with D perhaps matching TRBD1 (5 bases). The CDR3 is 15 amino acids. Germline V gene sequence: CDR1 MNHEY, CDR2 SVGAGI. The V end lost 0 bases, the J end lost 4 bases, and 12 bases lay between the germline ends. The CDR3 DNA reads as TGTGCCAGCAGTTACTCCGCAGGGTCGATCTATGGCTACACCTTC. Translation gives CASSYSAGSIYGYTF.

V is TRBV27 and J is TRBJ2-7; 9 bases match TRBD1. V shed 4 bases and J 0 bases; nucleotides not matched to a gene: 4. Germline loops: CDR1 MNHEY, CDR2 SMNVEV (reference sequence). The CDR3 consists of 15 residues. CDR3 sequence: CASSSGTGYSYEQYF. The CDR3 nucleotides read TGTGCCAGCAGTTCCGGGACAGGGTACTCCTACGAGCAGTACTTC.

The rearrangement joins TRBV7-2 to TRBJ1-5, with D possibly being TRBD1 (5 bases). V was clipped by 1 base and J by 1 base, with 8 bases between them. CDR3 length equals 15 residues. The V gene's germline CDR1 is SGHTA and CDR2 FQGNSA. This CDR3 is CASSLVGTSNQPQHF. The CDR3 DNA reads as TGTGCCAGCAGCTTAGTCGGGACGAGCAATCAGCCCCAGCATTTT.

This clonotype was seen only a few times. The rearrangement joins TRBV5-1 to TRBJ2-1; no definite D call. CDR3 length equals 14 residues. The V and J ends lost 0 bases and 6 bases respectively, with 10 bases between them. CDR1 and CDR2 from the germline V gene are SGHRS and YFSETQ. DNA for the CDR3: TGCGCCAGCAGCTTGGACCCACCTAGCAATGAGCAGTTCTTC. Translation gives CASSLDPPSNEQFF.

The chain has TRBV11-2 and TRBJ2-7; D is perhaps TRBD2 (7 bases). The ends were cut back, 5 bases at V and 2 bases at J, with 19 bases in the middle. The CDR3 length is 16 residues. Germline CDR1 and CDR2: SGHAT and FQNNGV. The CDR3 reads CASSRETGLVPYEQYF. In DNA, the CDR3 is TGTGCCAGCAGCCGGGAGACAGGACTAGTTCCCTACGAGCAGTACTTC.

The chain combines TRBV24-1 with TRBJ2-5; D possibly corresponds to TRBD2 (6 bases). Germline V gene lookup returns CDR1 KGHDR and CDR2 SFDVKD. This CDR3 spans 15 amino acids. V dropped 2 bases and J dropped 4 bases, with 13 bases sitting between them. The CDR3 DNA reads TGTGCCACCAGTGATTCCGGGACTTCCCGAGAGACCCAGTACTTC. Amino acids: CATSDSGTSRETQYF.

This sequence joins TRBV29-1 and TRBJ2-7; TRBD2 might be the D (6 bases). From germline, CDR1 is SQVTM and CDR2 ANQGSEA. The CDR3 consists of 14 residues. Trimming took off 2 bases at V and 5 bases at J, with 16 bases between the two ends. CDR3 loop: CSVEIGRPRDEQYF. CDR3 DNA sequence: TGCAGCGTTGAAATAGGGAGGCCGAGAGACGAGCAGTACTTC.

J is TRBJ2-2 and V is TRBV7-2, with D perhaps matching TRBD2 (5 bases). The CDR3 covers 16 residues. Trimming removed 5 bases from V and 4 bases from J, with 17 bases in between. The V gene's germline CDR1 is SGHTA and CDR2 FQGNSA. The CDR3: CASSVRTPLSTGELFF. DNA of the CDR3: TGTGCCAGCAGCGTCCGGACTCCTCTCAGCACCGGGGAGCTGTTTTTT.

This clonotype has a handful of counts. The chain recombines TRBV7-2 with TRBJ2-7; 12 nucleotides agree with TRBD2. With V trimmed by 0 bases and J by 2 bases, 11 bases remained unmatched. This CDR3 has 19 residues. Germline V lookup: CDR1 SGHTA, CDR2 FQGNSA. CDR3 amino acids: CASSLATPSTSGGTYEQYF. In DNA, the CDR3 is TGTGCCAGCAGCTTAGCGACCCCCTCGACTAGCGGGGGAACCTACGAGCAGTACTTC.

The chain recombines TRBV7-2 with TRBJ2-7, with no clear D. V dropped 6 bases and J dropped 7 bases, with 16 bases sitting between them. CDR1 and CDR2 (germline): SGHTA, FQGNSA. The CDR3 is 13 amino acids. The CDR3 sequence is CASRRQLELEQYF. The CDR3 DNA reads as TGTGCCAGCAGGCGCCAGCTCGAGTTAGAGCAGTACTTC.

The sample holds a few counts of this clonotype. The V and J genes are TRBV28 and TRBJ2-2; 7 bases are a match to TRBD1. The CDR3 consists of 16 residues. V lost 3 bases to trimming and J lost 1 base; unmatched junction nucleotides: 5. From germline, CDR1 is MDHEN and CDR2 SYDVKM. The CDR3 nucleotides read TGTGCCAGCAGTTTGCCCGGGACAGTGAACACCGGGGAGCTGTTTTTT. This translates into CASSLPGTVNTGELFF.

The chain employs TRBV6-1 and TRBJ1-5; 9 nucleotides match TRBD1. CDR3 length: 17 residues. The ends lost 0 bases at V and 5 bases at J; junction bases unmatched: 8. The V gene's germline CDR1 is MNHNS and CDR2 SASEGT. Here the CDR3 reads CASSEAAGGQGHQPQHF. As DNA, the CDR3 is TGTGCCAGCAGTGAAGCCGCCGGGGGACAGGGTCATCAGCCCCAGCATTTT.

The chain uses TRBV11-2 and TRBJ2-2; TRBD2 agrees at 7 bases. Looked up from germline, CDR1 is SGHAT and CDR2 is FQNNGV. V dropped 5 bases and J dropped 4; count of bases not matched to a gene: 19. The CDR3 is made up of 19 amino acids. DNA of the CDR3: TGTGCCAGCAGCGCCCCGTGGGAGGGAAGGGGATTAGGCACCGGGGAGCTGTTTTTT. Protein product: CASSAPWEGRGLGTGELFF.

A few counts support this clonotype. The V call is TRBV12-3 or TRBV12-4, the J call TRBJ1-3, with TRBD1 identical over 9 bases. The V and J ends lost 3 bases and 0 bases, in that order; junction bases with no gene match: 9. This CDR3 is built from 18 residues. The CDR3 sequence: CASSLSPGQGLSGNTIYF. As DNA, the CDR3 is TGTGCCAGCAGTTTGAGCCCGGGACAGGGACTCTCTGGAAACACCATATATTTT.

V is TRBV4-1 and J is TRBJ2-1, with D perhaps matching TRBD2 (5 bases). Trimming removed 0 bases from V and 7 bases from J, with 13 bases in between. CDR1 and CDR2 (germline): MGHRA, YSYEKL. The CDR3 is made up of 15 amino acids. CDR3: CASSQDGVPGNEQFF. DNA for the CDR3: TGCGCCAGCAGCCAAGACGGTGTTCCGGGGAATGAGCAGTTCTTC.

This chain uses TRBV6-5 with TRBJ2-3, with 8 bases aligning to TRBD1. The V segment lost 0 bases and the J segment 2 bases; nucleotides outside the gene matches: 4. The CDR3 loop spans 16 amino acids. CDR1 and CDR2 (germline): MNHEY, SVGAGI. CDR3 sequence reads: CASSYSGQGATDTQYF. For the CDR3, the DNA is TGTGCCAGCAGTTACTCAGGCCAGGGGGCCACAGATACGCAGTATTTT.

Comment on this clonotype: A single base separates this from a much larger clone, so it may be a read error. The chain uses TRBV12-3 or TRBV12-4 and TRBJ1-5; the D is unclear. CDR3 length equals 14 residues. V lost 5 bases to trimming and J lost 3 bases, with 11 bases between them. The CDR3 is CASSLRVSNQPQHF. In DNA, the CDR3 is TGTGCCAGCAGTCTTAGGGTTTCCAATCAGCCCCAGCATTTT.

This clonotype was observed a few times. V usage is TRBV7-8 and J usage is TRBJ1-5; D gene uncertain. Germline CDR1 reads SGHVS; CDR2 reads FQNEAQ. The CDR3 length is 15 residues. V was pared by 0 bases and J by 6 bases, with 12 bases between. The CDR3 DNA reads TGTGCCAGCAGCTTAGCCTCCTCCCGGGGTCAGCCCCAGCATTTT. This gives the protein CASSLASSRGQPQHF.